Many counts were recorded for the clone carrying this T cell receptor beta chain. Its target is not known. The sample originates from a study of CD8+CD57+ T cells in acquired aplastic anemia. In the study overall: The mean DNA yield obtained from sorted CD4+ and CD8+ cells came to 3 to 3.5 ug. Study-level points and caveats: Overlap between patients and controls comprised 25 to 30 CD8+ CDR3 sequences.

J lost 3 bases, V lost 2 bases, and 11 bases had no gene match. CDR1 SGDLS and CDR2 YYNGEE come from the germline V gene. The CDR3 covers 17 residues. It was patients with CD8+CD57+ cell expansion by flow cytometry who were chosen for sequencing. Severe acquired aplastic anemia was the diagnosis recorded for all patients. Blood was sampled before the patients had received any therapy. The template for TCR beta VDJ and CDR3 sequence profiling was genomic DNA. From the reads, TCRdb called clonotypes with MiXCR, one entry per CDR3 protein. The sample lists 450,000 to 600,000 distinct CDR3 sequences; under 40% were seen once.

The chain carries TRBV9 and TRBJ2-7, with 10 bases that match TRBD2. This sequence was found in a human donor with aplastic anemia. Sequenced material: sorted CD4+, CD8+, or CD8+CD57+ T cells (not recorded which) from PBMCs. The CDR3 is CASSVAMAASGGYEQYF. The CDR3 coding sequence is TGTGCCAGCAGCGTTGCCATGGCGGCTAGCGGGGGCTACGAGCAGTACTTC.